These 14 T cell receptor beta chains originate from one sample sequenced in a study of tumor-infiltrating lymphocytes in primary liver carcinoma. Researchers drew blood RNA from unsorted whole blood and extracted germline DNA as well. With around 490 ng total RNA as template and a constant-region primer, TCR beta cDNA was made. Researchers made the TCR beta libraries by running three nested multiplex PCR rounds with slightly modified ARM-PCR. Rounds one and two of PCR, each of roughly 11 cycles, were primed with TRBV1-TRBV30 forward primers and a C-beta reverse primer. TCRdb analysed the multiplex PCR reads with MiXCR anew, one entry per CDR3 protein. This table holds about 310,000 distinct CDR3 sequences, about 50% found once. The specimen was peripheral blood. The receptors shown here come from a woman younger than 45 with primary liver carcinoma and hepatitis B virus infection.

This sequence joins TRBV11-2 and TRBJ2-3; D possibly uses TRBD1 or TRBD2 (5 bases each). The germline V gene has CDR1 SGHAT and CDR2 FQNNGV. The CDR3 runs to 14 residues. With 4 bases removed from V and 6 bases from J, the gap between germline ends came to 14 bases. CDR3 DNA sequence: TGTGCCAGCAGCTCCCTGGAGGACACCGATACGCAGTATTTT. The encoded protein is CASSSLEDTDTQYF.

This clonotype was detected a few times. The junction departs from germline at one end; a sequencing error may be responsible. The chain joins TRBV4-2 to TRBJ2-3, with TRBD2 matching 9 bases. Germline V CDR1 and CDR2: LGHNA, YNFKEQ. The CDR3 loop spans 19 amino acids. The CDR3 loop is CASSQRLAAEPSSTDTLYF. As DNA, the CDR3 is TGTGCCAGCAGCCAGAGACTAGCGGCAGAACCTTCTAGCACAGATACGCTGTATTTT.

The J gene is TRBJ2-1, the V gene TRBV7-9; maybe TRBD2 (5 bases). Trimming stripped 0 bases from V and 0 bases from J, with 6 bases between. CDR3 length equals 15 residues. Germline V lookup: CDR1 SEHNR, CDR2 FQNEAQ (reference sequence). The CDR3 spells CASSLAGNSYNEQFF. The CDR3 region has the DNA TGTGCCAGCAGCTTAGCCGGGAACTCCTACAATGAGCAGTTCTTC. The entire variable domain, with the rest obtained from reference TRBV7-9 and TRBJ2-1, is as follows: DTGVSQNPRHKITKRGQNVTFRCDPISEHNRLYWYRQTLGQGPEFLTYFQNEAQLEKSRLLSDRFSAERPKGSFSTLEIQRTEQGDSAMYLCASSLAGNSYNEQFFGPGTRLTVL.

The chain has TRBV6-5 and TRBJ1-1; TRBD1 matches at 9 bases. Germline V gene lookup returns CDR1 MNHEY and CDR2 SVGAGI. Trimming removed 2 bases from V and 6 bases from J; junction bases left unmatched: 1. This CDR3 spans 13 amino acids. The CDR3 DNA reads TGTGCCAGCAGTTACGGGACAGGGTCTGAAGCTTTCTTT. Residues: CASSYGTGSEAFF.

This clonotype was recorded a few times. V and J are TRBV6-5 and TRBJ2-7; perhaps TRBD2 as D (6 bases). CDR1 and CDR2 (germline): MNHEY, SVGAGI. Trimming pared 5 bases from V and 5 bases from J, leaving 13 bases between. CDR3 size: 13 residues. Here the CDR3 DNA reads TGTGCCAGCAGTCCCCGGGGAGGCCACGAGCAGTACTTC. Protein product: CASSPRGGHEQYF.

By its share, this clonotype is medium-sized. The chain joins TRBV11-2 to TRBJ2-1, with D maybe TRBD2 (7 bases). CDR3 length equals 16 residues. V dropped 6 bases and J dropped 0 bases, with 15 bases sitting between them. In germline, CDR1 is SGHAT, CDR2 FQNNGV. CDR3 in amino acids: CASREGGTTSYNEQFF. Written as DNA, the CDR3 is TGTGCCAGCAGGGAGGGAGGGACAACCTCCTACAATGAGCAGTTCTTC.

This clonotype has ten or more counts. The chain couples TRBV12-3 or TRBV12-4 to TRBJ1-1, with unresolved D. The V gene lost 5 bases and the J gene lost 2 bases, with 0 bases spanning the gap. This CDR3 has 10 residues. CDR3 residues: CASSNTEAFF. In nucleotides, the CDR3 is TGTGCCAGCAGTAACACTGAAGCTTTCTTT.

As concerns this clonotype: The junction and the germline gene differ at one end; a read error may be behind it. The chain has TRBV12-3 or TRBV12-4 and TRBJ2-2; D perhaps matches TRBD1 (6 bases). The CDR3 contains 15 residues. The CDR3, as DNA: TGTGCCAGCCGTGGATGGGACACGAACGCCGGGGAGCTGTTTTTT. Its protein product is CASRGWDTNAGELFF.

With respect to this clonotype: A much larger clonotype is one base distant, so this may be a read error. The CDR3 is CSAMREVNTRELFF. For the CDR3, the DNA is TGCAGCGCTATGCGGGAGGTGAACACCAGGGAGCTGTTTTTT. The V gene is TRBV29-1, the J gene TRBJ2-2, with TRBD2 matching over 8 bases. The CDR3 is 14 amino acids. The germline CDR1 and CDR2 sequences are SQVTM and ANQGSEA.

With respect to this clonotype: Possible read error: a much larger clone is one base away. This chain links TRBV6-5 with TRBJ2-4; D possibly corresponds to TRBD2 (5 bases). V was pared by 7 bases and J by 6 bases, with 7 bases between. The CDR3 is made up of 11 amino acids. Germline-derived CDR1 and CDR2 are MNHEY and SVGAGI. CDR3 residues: CASNGGNIQYF. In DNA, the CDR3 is TGTGCCAGCAACGGAGGAAACATTCAGTACTTC.

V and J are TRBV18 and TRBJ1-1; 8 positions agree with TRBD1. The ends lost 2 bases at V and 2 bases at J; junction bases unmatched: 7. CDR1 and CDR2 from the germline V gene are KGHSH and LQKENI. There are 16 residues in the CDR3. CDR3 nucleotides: TGTGCCAGCTCACCAGTACAGGGGGGTCAAAACACTGAAGCTTTCTTT. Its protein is CASSPVQGGQNTEAFF.

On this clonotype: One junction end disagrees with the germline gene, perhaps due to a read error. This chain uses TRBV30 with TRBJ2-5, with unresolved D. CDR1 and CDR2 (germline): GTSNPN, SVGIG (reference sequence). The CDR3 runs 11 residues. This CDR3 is CAWSVVETHYF. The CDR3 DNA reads TGTGCCTGGAGTGTAGTTGAGACCCACTACTTC.

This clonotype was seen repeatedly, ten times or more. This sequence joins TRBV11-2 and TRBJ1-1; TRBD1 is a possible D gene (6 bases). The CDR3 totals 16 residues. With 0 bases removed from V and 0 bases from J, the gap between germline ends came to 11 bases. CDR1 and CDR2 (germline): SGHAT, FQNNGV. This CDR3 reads CASSLEGGLMNTEAFF. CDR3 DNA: TGTGCCAGCAGCTTAGAGGGGGGCCTTATGAACACTGAAGCTTTCTTT.

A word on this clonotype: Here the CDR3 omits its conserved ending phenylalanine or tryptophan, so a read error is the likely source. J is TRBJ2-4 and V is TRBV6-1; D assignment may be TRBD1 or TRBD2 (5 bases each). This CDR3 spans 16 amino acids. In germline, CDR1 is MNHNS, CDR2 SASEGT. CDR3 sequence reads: CASRDLGLVAKNIQYL. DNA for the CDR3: TGTGCTAGCAGGGACCTTGGTTTAGTAGCCAAAAACATTCAGTACCTC.